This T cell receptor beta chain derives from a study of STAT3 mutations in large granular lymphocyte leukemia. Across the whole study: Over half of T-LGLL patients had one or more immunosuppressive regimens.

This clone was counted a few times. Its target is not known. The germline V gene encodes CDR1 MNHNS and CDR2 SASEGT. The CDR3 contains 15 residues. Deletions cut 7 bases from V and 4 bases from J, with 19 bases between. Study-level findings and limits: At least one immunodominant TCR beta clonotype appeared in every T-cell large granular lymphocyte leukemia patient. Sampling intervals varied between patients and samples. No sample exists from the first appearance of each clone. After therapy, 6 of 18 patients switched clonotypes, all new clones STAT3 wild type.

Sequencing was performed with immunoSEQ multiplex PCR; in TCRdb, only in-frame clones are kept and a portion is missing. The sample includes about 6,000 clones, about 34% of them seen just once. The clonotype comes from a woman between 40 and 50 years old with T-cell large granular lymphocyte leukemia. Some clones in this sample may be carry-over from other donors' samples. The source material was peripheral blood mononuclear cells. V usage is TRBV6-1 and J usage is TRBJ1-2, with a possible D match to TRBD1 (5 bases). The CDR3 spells CASIDHGRQSYGYTF. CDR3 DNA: TGTGCCAGCATTGATCACGGTCGACAGAGCTATGGCTACACCTTC.